These 22 T cell receptor beta chains originate from one sample sequenced in a study of blood T cell repertoires in COVID-19. Sequencing was performed with immunoSEQ multiplex PCR; in TCRdb, only in-frame clones are kept and a portion is missing. Among just over 300,000 clones listed, around 89% were seen once. The specimen sequenced was PBMCs or T cells enriched from blood (not recorded which). The receptors here all came from a woman between 35 and 50 years old who had recovered from COVID-19.

This chain uses TRBV28 with TRBJ2-7; 12 bases line up with TRBD1. Germline V gives CDR1 MDHEN, CDR2 SYDVKM. The CDR3 loop spans 15 amino acids. The V segment lost 6 bases and the J segment 5 bases; nucleotides outside the gene matches: 8. CDR3 nucleotides: TGTGCCAGCAGACGACCGGGACAGGGGGCGCACGAGCAGTACTTC. Its protein product is CASRRPGQGAHEQYF.

The CDR3 region has the DNA TGCGCCAGCAGCTTGGCCGACTTGGGACAGGGACTCACCTTC. Its protein is CASSLADLGQGLTF. This chain links TRBV5-1 with TRBJ1-2, with TRBD1 matching over 9 bases. Germline V gives CDR1 SGHRS, CDR2 YFSETQ. V trimming: 0 bases; J trimming: 13 bases; junction bases outside the gene matches: 10. The CDR3 is 14 amino acids.

J is TRBJ1-1 and V is TRBV5-1; no firm D call. The CDR3 is 12 amino acids. V lost 4 bases to trimming and J lost 7 bases, with 11 bases between them. Germline V gene sequence: CDR1 SGHRS, CDR2 YFSETQ. The CDR3: CASSPTLGEAFF. The DNA for the CDR3 is TGCGCCAGCAGCCCAACCCTAGGTGAAGCTTTCTTT.

This rearrangement joins TRBV4-1 to TRBJ2-7; a weak D match, TRBD1 (5 bases). V shed 1 base and J shed 11 bases, with 9 bases lying between them. Per the germline V gene, CDR1 is MGHRA and CDR2 is YSYEKL. This CDR3 region has 11 residues. Here the CDR3 reads CASSQVLGEYF. As DNA, the CDR3 is TGCGCCAGCAGCCAAGTCTTAGGGGAGTACTTC.

The chain has TRBV30 and TRBJ1-2; D gene ambiguous. V was trimmed by 0 bases and J by 7 bases, leaving 15 bases between them. The length of the CDR3 is 14 residues. Per germline, CDR1 GTSNPN and CDR2 SVGIG (reference sequence). The CDR3 DNA follows: TGTGCCTGGAGTGTACTGTTAGCCCCGGGTGGCTACACCTTC. Its protein is CAWSVLLAPGGYTF.

This chain links TRBV10-3 with TRBJ1-3, with TRBD1 matching over 8 bases. Trimming removed 0 bases from V and 2 bases from J; junction bases left unmatched: 3. Germline assignment: CDR1 ENHRY and CDR2 SYGVKD. This CDR3 has 16 residues. CDR3 bases: TGTGCCATCAGTGAGTCTTGGGGACAGGCTGGAAACACCATATATTTT. Encoded protein: CAISESWGQAGNTIYF.

The chain carries TRBV11-2 and TRBJ2-1; TRBD2 aligns across 11 bases. CDR1 and CDR2 (germline): SGHAT, FQNNGV. Losses at the gene ends were 3 bases for V and 5 bases for J; bases not matched to a gene: 6. The CDR3 loop spans 16 amino acids. The CDR3 DNA reads as TGTGCCAGCAGCTTCGGGGGACTAGCGGTACACAATGAGCAGTTCTTC. Amino acid sequence: CASSFGGLAVHNEQFF. Full variable domain (remainder filled in from reference TRBV11-2 and TRBJ2-1): EAGVAQSPRYKIIEKRQSVAFWCNPISGHATLYWYQQILGQGPKLLIQFQNNGVVDDSQLPKDRFSAERLKGVDSTLKIQPAKLEDSAVYLCASSFGGLAVHNEQFFGPGTRLTVL.

This chain uses TRBV28 with TRBJ1-5, with D perhaps matching TRBD1 (5 bases). The germline V and J ends were trimmed by 8 bases and 1 base, with 15 bases remaining between them. Looked up from germline, CDR1 is MDHEN and CDR2 is SYDVKM. This CDR3 is built from 15 residues. The CDR3 nucleotides are TGTGCCAGCTTTGGGGGGGGGTTGAGCAATCAGCCCCAGCATTTT. Protein sequence: CASFGGGLSNQPQHF.

This sequence joins TRBV30 and TRBJ2-7; TRBD2 matches 14 bases. V lost 3 bases and J lost 4; bases outside the gene matches: 17. Germline V gene sequence: CDR1 GTSNPN, CDR2 SVGIG (reference sequence). This CDR3 is 19 amino acids long. The CDR3 sequence: CAWRGTPGGTSGSLYEQYF. The CDR3 nucleotides read TGTGCCTGGAGGGGGACACCCGGCGGGACTAGCGGGAGTCTGTACGAGCAGTACTTC.

This clone appeared a few times. V gene TRBV18 combines with J gene TRBJ1-2; 9 bases match TRBD1. The V gene's germline CDR1 is KGHSH and CDR2 LQKENI. This CDR3 is 15 amino acids long. The junction had 6 bases not matched to a gene; V was cut back by 0 bases and J by 7 bases. The CDR3 nucleotides are TGTGCCAGCTCACCACCATCGGGACAGGGAAGTGGCTACACCTTC. Translating it yields CASSPPSGQGSGYTF.

This rearrangement joins TRBV18 to TRBJ2-5, with 8 bases lining up with TRBD1. V was pared by 3 bases and J by 2 bases, with 5 bases of the junction left unmatched. This CDR3 has 15 amino acids. Germline V gene data show CDR1 as KGHSH and CDR2 as LQKENI. The CDR3 reads CASSPRGLAQETQYF. CDR3 nucleotides: TGTGCCAGCTCACCCAGGGGGCTAGCGCAAGAGACCCAGTACTTC.

The V and J genes are TRBV10-2 and TRBJ2-1; TRBD2 aligns across 13 bases. Unmatched junction bases numbered 13, after V lost 9 bases and J lost 8 bases. The CDR3 is 16 residues long. In germline, CDR1 is WSHSY, CDR2 SAAADI. The CDR3 bases are TGCGCCAGTGAGAGACTAGCGGGGGGCCTGGTCTATGAGCAGTTCTTC. It specifies CASERLAGGLVYEQFF.

This chain links TRBV2 with TRBJ2-5; 14 bases map to TRBD2. This CDR3 has 17 amino acids. V shed 6 bases and J 5 bases; nucleotides not matched to a gene: 11. The germline V gene encodes CDR1 SNHLY and CDR2 FYNNEI. CDR3 protein: CASSRTSGTSGGETQYF. In nucleotides, the CDR3 is TGTGCCAGCAGCCGCACCTCCGGGACTAGCGGGGGTGAGACCCAGTACTTC.

V and J are TRBV30 and TRBJ2-2; D is uncertain. V was trimmed by 0 bases and J by 4 bases, leaving 12 bases between them. The CDR3 covers 15 residues. Germline loops: CDR1 GTSNPN, CDR2 SVGIG (reference sequence). CDR3: CAWSVAPSGTGELFF. The CDR3 nucleotides are TGTGCCTGGAGTGTCGCGCCTTCGGGCACCGGGGAGCTGTTTTTT.

The gene calls are TRBV27 and TRBJ2-7, with 8 bases lining up with TRBD1. The CDR3 covers 14 residues. Germline loops: CDR1 MNHEY, CDR2 SMNVEV (reference sequence). V dropped 4 bases and J dropped 3; count of bases not matched to a gene: 5. The CDR3 loop reads CASSSRTGLYEQYF. DNA of the CDR3: TGTGCCAGCAGTTCCCGGACAGGGCTCTACGAGCAGTACTTC.

The V gene is TRBV16, the J gene TRBJ1-3; possible D gene TRBD1, 6 bases. The CDR3 runs to 16 residues. The V gene's germline CDR1 is KGHSY and CDR2 FQNENV. V dropped 4 bases and J dropped 1 base, with 14 bases sitting between them. The CDR3 DNA follows: TGTGCCAGCAGCCCTTGGACAGTGGATTCTGGAAACACCATATATTTT. Translation gives CASSPWTVDSGNTIYF.

The rearrangement links TRBV3-1 (or the pseudogene TRBV3-2) to TRBJ2-7, with TRBD1 identical over 9 bases. Germline V CDR1 and CDR2: LGHDT, YNNKEL (reference sequence). Trimming took 1 base from V and 6 from J; bases not matched to a gene: 4. The CDR3 has 14 residues. The CDR3 spells CASSQVDRGSEQYF. The CDR3 bases are TGTGCCAGCAGCCAAGTGGACAGGGGTTCCGAGCAGTACTTC.

Details on this clone: One junction end disagrees with the germline gene, perhaps due to a read error. The rearrangement joins TRBV7-3 to TRBJ1-2; 8 positions agree with TRBD1. The CDR3 contains 14 residues. The germline CDR1 and CDR2 sequences are SGHTA and FQGTGA. For the CDR3, the DNA is TGTGCCAGCAAAGCTGCCGGGACAGGATGGCTACCCTACTTC. Its translation is CASKAAGTGWLPYF.

Here the CDR3 reads CASPDAEGWAYSGNTIYF. The CDR3 DNA reads as TGTGCCAGCCCCGATGCGGAGGGGTGGGCTTACTCTGGAAACACCATATATTTT. The chain uses TRBV7-8 and TRBJ1-3, with a tentative D call TRBD1 (5 bases). Trimming cost V 8 bases and J 0 bases, with 23 bases left between them. This CDR3 region has 18 residues. Looked up from germline, CDR1 is SGHVS and CDR2 is FQNEAQ. Full variable domain (remainder filled in from reference TRBV7-8 and TRBJ1-3): GAGVSQSPRYKVAKRGQDVALRCDPISGHVSLFWYQQALGQGPEFLTYFQNEAQLDKSGLPSDRFFAERPEGSVSTLKIQRTQQEDSAVYLCASPDAEGWAYSGNTIYFGEGSWLTVV.

This chain joins TRBV5-4 and TRBJ1-1, with D unclear. The CDR3 has 15 amino acids. V shed 2 bases and J shed 2 bases, with 13 bases lying between them. Germline V gene lookup returns CDR1 SGHNT and CDR2 YYREEE (reference sequence). As DNA, the CDR3 is TGTGCCAGCAGCTTAGGAGGTACCAAAAACACTGAAGCTTTCTTT. Translated, it gives CASSLGGTKNTEAFF.

The chain carries TRBV29-1 and TRBJ2-5; a possible D gene is TRBD1 (7 bases). The V end lost 4 bases, the J end lost 1 base, and 13 bases lay between the germline ends. There are 14 residues in the CDR3. CDR1 is SQVTM and CDR2 is ANQGSEA in the germline V gene. For the CDR3, the DNA is TGCAGCGTTGTGGAGGGGGCGGGCCAAGAGACCCAGTACTTC. Its translation is CSVVEGAGQETQYF.

This clone was recorded only once. CDR3 protein: CASSVVDSTNTGELFF. The CDR3 region has the DNA TGTGCCAGCAGCGTGGTCGACAGTACGAACACCGGGGAGCTGTTTTTT. The chain combines TRBV9 with TRBJ2-2; TRBD1 is a possible D gene (5 bases). The V and J ends lost 2 bases and 0 bases respectively, with 11 bases between them. The CDR3 extends over 16 amino acids. Per germline, CDR1 SGDLS and CDR2 YYNGEE. The variable domain in full, completed from reference TRBV9 and TRBJ2-2, reads DSGVTQTPKHLITATGQRVTLRCSPRSGDLSVYWYQQSLDQGLQFLIQYYNGEERAKGNILERFSAQQFPDLHSELNLSSLELGDSALYFCASSVVDSTNTGELFFGEGSRLTVL.